The 10 T cell receptor beta chains below come from one sample, sequenced in a study of radiation and T cells in renal cell carcinoma. The protocol was immunoSEQ multiplex PCR, while the TCRdb copy is restricted to in-frame clones and leaves out a portion. The sample has some 97,000 clones; approximately 82% are singletons. Time point given: blood 4 weeks post-SBRT, at nephrectomy. Treatment noted: 15 Gy SBRT to primary tumor, nephrectomy 4 weeks later. The sample here was blood, taken from a patient whose treatment included radiotherapy and nephrectomy. Source of these receptors: a man in his sixties with renal cell carcinoma.

This clone has a handful of counts. The V gene is TRBV7-8, the J gene TRBJ2-1; D is possibly TRBD2 (6 bases). CDR1 is SGHVS and CDR2 is FQNEAQ in the germline V gene. This CDR3 has 15 residues. V lost 1 base and J 2 bases, leaving 9 bases between the germline ends. CDR3 amino acids: CASSLVGGTYNEQFF. The CDR3 DNA reads as TGTGCCAGCAGCTTAGTAGGCGGGACCTACAATGAGCAGTTCTTC.

The chain couples TRBV19 to TRBJ2-7; tentatively, D is TRBD2 (5 bases). The length of the CDR3 is 14 residues. V was clipped by 9 bases and J by 0 bases, with 15 bases between them. The germline V gene has CDR1 LNHDA and CDR2 SQIVND (reference sequence). CDR3 in amino acids: CASTSRESSYEQYF. The CDR3, as DNA: TGTGCCAGCACCAGCCGGGAAAGCTCCTACGAGCAGTACTTC. The full variable domain, with the rest looked up from reference TRBV19 and TRBJ2-7, is DGGITQSPKYLFRKEGQNVTLSCEQNLNHDAMYWYRQDPGQGLRLIYYSQIVNDFQKGDIAEGYSVSREKKESFPLTVTSAQKNPTAFYLCASTSRESSYEQYFGPGTRLTVT.

J is TRBJ2-2 and V is TRBV5-1; 7 bases match TRBD1. Germline V gives CDR1 SGHRS, CDR2 YFSETQ. J lost 0 bases, V lost 2 bases, and 7 bases had no gene match. This CDR3 comprises 17 residues. The CDR3, as DNA: TGCGCCAGCAGCTTAACCCTTACAGGGGCGAACACCGGGGAGCTGTTTTTT. As protein: CASSLTLTGANTGELFF.

Only one count was recorded for this clone. The chain combines TRBV30 with TRBJ2-7, with D uncertain. The V gene's germline CDR1 is GTSNPN and CDR2 SVGIG (reference sequence). V lost 2 bases and J 5 bases, leaving 7 bases between the germline ends. The CDR3 runs to 11 residues. This CDR3 reads CAWSYRHEQYF. The CDR3 DNA is TGTGCCTGGAGTTATCGTCACGAGCAGTACTTC.

The rearrangement links TRBV19 to TRBJ1-4; 8 bases line up with TRBD1. V lost 6 bases and J lost 7; bases outside the gene matches: 7. The CDR3 runs 14 residues. The germline V gene encodes CDR1 LNHDA and CDR2 SQIVND (reference sequence). The CDR3 sequence: CASSQQGVGEKLFF. CDR3 in DNA: TGTGCCAGTAGCCAACAGGGGGTTGGTGAAAAACTGTTTTTT.

The rearrangement joins TRBV5-1 to TRBJ1-3; possibly TRBD1 for D (5 bases). This CDR3 spans 16 amino acids. Trimming cost V 1 base and J 2 bases, with 13 bases left between them. The germline V gene encodes CDR1 SGHRS and CDR2 YFSETQ. CDR3 in amino acids: CASSLFQGEPGNTIYF. The CDR3 DNA follows: TGCGCCAGCAGCTTGTTCCAGGGCGAACCTGGAAACACCATATATTTT.

The J gene is TRBJ2-7, the V gene TRBV29-1, with 11 positions matching TRBD2. Germline V lookup: CDR1 SQVTM, CDR2 ANQGSEA. J was trimmed by 3 bases and V by 7 bases; bases with no gene match: 11. CDR3 length equals 15 residues. The DNA for the CDR3 is TGCAGCGCTAAGGGACTAGCGGAGAAGGGCTACGAGCAGTACTTC. It translates to CSAKGLAEKGYEQYF.

The chain joins TRBV6-1 to TRBJ2-1; 11 nucleotides agree with TRBD2. The germline V gene encodes CDR1 MNHNS and CDR2 SASEGT. CDR3 size: 20 residues. V lost 3 bases to trimming and J lost 6 bases; unmatched junction nucleotides: 19. Here the CDR3 reads CASSDNRGILAGGPSNEQFF. The CDR3 bases are TGTGCCAGCAGTGATAACAGGGGCATCTTAGCGGGAGGGCCCTCCAATGAGCAGTTCTTC.

The chain is built from TRBV5-8 and TRBJ1-5; D uncertain. Trimming stripped 0 bases from V and 2 bases from J, with 12 bases between. Germline lookup yields CDR1 SGHTS and CDR2 YDEGEE. CDR3 length equals 16 residues. CDR3 amino acids: CASSLGMAAGNQPQHF. The CDR3 DNA follows: TGTGCCAGCAGCTTGGGGATGGCTGCGGGCAATCAGCCCCAGCATTTT.

J is TRBJ2-7 and V is TRBV7-9, with D uncertain. Germline V lookup: CDR1 SEHNR, CDR2 FQNEAQ (reference sequence). CDR3 length equals 14 residues. Trimming took off 4 bases at V and 3 bases at J, with 13 bases between the two ends. The CDR3 coding sequence is TGTGCCAGCAGCTCCCCTTCAGAAGGCTACGAGCAGTACTTC. It is translated as CASSSPSEGYEQYF.